The sample holds one count of the clone carrying this T cell receptor (beta chain). The data belong to a study of control samples from healthy donors and cancer patients. The protocol was immunoSEQ multiplex PCR, while the TCRdb copy is restricted to in-frame clones and leaves out a portion. The sample includes approximately 70,000 clones, approximately 86% of them seen just once. Sequenced sample: blood. This TCR derives from a man in his sixties in good health.

The DNA of the CDR3 is TGCAGCGTTGAAGAGTTGACAGACCAAGAGACCCAGTACTTC. Encoded protein: CSVEELTDQETQYF. The rearrangement uses TRBV29-1 and TRBJ2-5, with D possibly being TRBD1 (5 bases). V was cut by 0 bases and J by 0 bases, with 8 bases left in between. Germline V gene sequence: CDR1 SQVTM, CDR2 ANQGSEA. This CDR3 contains 14 residues.